The clone carrying this T cell receptor beta chain was seen repeatedly, ten times or more. Its antigen is undetermined. During its preparation, the TCRbeta library received unique molecular identifiers. MiXCR was run by TCRdb on the PCR reads, yielding one entry per CDR3 protein. The sample lists around 580,000 distinct CDR3 sequences, 23% occurring once. The data were obtained in a study of T-cell reconstitution after alpha-beta-depleted transplantation in children. Broader study findings: Approximately two months post-transplant, alpha-beta T cells reportedly originated from several hundred expanded graft clones.

CDR3 size: 17 residues. The V gene's germline CDR1 is SGHVS and CDR2 FQNEAQ. Trimming took 2 bases from V and 5 from J, leaving 19 bases between them. The V and J genes are TRBV7-8 and TRBJ2-1; unclear D gene. Specimen: PBMCs, mostly from graft donor cells, collected 360 days after TCRalphabeta/CD19-depleted stem cell transplant. The origin of this receptor is a boy in the first two years of life who had a stem cell transplant for acute myeloid leukemia, so the T cells may come from the graft donor. The CDR3 is CASSLIPSTVPNNEQFF. The CDR3 nucleotides read TGTGCCAGCAGCTTAATCCCTAGTACCGTCCCCAACAATGAGCAGTTCTTC.